Listed here is a single T cell receptor (beta chain). These data are taken from a study of control samples from healthy donors and cancer patients. The ends lost 3 bases at V and 4 bases at J; junction bases unmatched: 14. The germline CDR1 and CDR2 sequences are LNHNV and YYDKDF (reference sequence). The CDR3 extends over 18 amino acids. TCRdb keeps only in-frame clones here, not all; method: immunoSEQ multiplex PCR. This sample has 200,000 to 250,000 clones, with 85% to 95% found just once. The chain uses TRBV15 and TRBJ2-7; 11 bases fit TRBD1. This clonotype was sampled from a man aged 50-60 years in good health. Sequencing was performed on blood. The CDR3 bases are TGTGCCACCAGCAGGTTGGGGCCAGCGGGACAGGGGGTTTACGAGCAGTACGTC. This codes for CATSRLGPAGQGVYEQYV.